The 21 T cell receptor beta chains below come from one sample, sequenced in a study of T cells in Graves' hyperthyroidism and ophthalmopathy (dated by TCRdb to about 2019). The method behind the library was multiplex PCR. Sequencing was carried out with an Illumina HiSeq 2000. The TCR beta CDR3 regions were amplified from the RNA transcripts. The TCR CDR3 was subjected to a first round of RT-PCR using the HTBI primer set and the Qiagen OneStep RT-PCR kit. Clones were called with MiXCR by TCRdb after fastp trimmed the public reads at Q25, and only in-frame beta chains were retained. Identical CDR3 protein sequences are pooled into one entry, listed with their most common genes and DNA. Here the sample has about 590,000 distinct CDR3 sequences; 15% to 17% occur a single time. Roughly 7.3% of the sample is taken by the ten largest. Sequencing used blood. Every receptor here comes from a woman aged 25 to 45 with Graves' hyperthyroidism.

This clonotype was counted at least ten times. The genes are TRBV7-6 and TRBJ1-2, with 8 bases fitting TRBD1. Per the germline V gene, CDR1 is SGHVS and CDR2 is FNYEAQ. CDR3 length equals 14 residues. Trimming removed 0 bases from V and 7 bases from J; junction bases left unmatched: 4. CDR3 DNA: TGTGCCAGCAGCTTAGCGGGACAGGCTAGTGGCTACACCTTC. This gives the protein CASSLAGQASGYTF.

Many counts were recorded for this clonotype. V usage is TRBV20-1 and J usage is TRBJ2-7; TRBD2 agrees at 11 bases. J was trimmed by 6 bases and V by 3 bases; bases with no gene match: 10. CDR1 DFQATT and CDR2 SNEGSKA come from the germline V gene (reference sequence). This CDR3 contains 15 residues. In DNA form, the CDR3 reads TGCAGTGCTAGTGCCGAACTAGCGGGAGAAGGCGAGCAGTACTTC. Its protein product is CSASAELAGEGEQYF.

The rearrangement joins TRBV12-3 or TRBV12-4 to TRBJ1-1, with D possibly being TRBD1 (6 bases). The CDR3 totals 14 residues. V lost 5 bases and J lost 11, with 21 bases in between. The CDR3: CASSPRQVARWAFF. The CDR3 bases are TGTGCCAGCAGTCCTAGACAGGTGGCAAGGTGGGCTTTCTTT.

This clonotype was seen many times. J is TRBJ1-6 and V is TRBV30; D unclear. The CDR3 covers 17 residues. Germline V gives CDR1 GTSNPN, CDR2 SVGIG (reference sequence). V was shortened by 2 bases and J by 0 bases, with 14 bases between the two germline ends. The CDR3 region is CAWSRPGASSYNSPLHF. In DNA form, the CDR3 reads TGTGCCTGGAGTCGACCCGGCGCGAGCTCCTATAATTCACCCCTCCACTTT.

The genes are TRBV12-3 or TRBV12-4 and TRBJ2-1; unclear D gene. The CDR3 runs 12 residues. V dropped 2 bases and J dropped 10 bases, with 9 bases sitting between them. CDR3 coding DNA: TGTGCCAGCAGTTTATACATTGACGAGCAGTTCTTC. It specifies CASSLYIDEQFF.

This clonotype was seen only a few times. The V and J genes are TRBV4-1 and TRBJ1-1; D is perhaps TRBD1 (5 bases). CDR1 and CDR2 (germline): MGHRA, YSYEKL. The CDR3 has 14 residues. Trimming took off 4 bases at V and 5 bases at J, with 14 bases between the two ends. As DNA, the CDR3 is TGCGCCAGCAGCCGACAATCAGGGTGGACTGAAGCTTTCTTT. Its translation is CASSRQSGWTEAFF.

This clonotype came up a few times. This CDR3 reads CSPQSRDDLGYTF. In DNA form, the CDR3 reads TGCAGCCCCCAAAGTAGGGATGACCTCGGCTACACCTTC. The chain couples TRBV29-1 to TRBJ1-2; D is uncertain. CDR3 size: 13 residues. The germline gives CDR1 SQVTM, CDR2 ANQGSEA. The V gene lost 8 bases and the J gene lost 8 bases, with 21 bases spanning the gap.

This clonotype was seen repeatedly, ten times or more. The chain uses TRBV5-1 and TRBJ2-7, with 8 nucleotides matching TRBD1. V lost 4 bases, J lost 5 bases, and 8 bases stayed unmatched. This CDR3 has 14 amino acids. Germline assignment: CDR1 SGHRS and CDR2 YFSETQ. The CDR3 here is CASSTDRVTDEQYF. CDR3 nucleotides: TGCGCCAGCAGCACGGACAGGGTTACCGACGAGCAGTACTTC.

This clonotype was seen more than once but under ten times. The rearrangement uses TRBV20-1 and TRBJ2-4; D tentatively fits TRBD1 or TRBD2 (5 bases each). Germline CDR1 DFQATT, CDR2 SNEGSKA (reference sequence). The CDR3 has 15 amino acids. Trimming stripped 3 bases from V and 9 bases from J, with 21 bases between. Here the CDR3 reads CSARPTLREPGIQYF. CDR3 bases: TGCAGTGCTAGGCCGACTCTCAGGGAGCCTGGCATTCAGTACTTC.

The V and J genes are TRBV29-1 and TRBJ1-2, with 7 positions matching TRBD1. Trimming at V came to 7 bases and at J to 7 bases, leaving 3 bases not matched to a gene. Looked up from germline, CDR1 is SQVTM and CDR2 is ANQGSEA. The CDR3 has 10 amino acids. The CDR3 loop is CSAAGGGYTF. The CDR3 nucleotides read TGCAGCGCCGCAGGGGGTGGCTACACCTTC.

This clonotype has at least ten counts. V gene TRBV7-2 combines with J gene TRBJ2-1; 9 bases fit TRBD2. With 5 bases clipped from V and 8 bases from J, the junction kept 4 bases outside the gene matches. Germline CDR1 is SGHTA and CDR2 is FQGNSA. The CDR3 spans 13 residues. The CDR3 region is CASSTGLAHEQFF. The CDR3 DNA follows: TGTGCCAGCAGCACGGGACTAGCACATGAGCAGTTCTTC.

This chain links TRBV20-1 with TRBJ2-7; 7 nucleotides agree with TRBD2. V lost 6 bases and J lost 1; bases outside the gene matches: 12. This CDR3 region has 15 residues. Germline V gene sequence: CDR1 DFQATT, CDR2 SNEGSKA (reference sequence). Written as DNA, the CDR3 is TGCAGTGCGGGGGAGGGGAGGACCCTATCCTACGAGCAGTACTTC. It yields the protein CSAGEGRTLSYEQYF.

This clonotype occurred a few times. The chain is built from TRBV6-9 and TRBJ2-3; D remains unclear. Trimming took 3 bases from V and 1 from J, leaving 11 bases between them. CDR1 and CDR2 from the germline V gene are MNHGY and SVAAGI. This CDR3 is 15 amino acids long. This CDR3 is CASSYERAGTDTQYF. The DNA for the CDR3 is TGTGCCAGCAGTTACGAACGGGCCGGCACAGATACGCAGTATTTT.

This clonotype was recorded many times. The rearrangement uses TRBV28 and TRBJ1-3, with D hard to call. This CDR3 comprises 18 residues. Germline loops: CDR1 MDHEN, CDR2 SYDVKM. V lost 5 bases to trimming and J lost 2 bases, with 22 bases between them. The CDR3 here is CASSPGNDFRSTGNTIYF. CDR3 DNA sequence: TGTGCCAGCAGTCCTGGTAATGATTTTAGGAGTACTGGAAACACCATATATTTT.

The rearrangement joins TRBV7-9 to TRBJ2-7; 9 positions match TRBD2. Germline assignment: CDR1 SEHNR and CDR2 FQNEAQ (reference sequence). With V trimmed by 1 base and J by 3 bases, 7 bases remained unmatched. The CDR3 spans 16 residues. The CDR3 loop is CASSLGPGTSFYEQYF. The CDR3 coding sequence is TGTGCCAGCAGCTTAGGCCCCGGGACTAGCTTCTACGAGCAGTACTTC.

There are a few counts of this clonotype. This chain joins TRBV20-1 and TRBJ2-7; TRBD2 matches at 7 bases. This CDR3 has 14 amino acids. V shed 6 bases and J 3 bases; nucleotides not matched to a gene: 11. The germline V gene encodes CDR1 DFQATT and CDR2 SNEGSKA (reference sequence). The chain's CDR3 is CSARKWEGRYEQYF. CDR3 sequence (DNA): TGCAGTGCAAGAAAGTGGGAGGGTCGCTACGAGCAGTACTTC.

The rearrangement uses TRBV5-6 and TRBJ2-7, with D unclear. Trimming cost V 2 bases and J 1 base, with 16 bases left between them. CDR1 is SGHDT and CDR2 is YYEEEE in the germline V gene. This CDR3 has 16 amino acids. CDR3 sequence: CASSLGVGSASYEQYF. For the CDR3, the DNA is TGTGCCAGCAGCTTAGGTGTAGGTTCAGCTTCCTACGAGCAGTACTTC.

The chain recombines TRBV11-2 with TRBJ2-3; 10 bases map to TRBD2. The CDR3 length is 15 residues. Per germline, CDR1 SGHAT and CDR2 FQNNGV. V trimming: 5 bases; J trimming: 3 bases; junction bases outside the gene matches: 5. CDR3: CASSQAGGSTDTQYF. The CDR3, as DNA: TGTGCCAGCAGCCAAGCGGGGGGGAGTACAGATACGCAGTATTTT.

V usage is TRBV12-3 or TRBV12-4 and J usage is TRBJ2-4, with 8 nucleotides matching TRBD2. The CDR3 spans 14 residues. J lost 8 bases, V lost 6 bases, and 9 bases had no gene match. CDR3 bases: TGTGCCAGCAGACCCCTAAGGCGGGGGGACATTCAGTACTTC. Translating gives CASRPLRRGDIQYF.

CDR3 DNA: TGTGCCAGCAGCCAAGTGCCTCCAGGACAGTTCGATGAGCAGTTCTTC. This sequence encodes CASSQVPPGQFDEQFF. The chain couples TRBV14 to TRBJ2-1; D is perhaps TRBD1 (6 bases). The V gene's germline CDR1 is SGHDN and CDR2 FVKESK. This CDR3 comprises 16 residues. Trimming removed 1 base from V and 8 bases from J, with 18 bases in between.

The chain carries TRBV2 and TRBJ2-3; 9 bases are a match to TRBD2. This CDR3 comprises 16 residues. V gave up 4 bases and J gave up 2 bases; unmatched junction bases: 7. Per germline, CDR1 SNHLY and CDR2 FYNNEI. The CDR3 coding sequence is TGTGCCAGCAGTGTCTGGGCGGGAGGGAACACAGATACGCAGTATTTT. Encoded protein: CASSVWAGGNTDTQYF.